The T cell receptor (beta chain) described here comes from a study of early T cells in non-severe SARS-CoV-2 infection. Whole-study context: Chains were not paired, and sequencing was done on bulk RNA from unsorted whole blood. Broader study findings: The study's VDJdb matching favored anti-spike CD8 responses and missed private and CD4 specificities.

Attached unique molecular identifiers marked individual cDNA molecules. TCRdb independently ran MiXCR on the 5' RACE reads; one entry per CDR3 protein. The data show under 70,000 distinct CDR3 sequences, over 4.5% seen once. This clonotype was found many times. What it binds is not known. The origin of this receptor is an adult who was a healthcare worker with PCR-confirmed SARS-CoV-2 infection or an uninfected control (not recorded which). The sequences come from whole blood, collected at baseline.

The CDR3 loop reads CASQRDDLNTEAFF. In nucleotides, the CDR3 is TGTGCCAGCCAGAGGGACGACCTGAACACTGAAGCTTTCTTT. The chain recombines TRBV7-9 with TRBJ1-1; D is possibly TRBD1 (5 bases). The CDR3 spans 14 residues. Trimming pared 8 bases from V and 0 bases from J, leaving 13 bases between. Looked up from germline, CDR1 is SEHNR and CDR2 is FQNEAQ (reference sequence).